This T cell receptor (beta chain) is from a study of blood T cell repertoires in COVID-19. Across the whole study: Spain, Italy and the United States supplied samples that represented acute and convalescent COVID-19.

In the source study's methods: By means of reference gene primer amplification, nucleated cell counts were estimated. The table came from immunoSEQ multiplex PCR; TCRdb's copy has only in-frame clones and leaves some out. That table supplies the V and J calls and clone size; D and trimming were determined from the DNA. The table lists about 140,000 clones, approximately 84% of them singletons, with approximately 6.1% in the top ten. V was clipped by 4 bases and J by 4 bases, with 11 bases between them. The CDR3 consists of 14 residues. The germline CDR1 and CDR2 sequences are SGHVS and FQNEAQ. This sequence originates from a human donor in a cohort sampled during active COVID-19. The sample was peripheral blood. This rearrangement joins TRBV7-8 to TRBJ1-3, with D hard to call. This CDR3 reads CASSSANVGNTIYF. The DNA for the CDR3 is TGTGCCAGCAGCTCCGCGAACGTCGGAAACACCATATATTTT.